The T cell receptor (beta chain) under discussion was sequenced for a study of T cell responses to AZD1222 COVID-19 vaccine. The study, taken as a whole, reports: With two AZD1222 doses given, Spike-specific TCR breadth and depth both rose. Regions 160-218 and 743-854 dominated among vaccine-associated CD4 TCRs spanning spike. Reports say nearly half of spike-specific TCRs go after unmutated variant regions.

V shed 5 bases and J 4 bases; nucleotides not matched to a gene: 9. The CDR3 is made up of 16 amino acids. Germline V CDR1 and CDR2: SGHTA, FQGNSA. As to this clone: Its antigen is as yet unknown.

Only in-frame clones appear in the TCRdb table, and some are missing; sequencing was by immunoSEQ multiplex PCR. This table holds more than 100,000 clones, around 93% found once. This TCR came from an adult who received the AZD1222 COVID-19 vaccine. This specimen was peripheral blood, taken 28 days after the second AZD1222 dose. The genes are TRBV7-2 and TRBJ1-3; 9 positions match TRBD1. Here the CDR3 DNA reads TGTGCCAGCAGCCTCTGGACAGGGGAGAAAGGAAACACCATATATTTT. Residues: CASSLWTGEKGNTIYF.